This passage covers 7 T cell receptor beta chains from one sample sequenced in a study of T cell changes during pregnancy in multiple sclerosis. Method: immunoSEQ multiplex PCR; TCRdb's copy keeps in-frame clones and lacks some. The table has some 23,000 clones, about nine tenths seen once. Sequences were derived from CD8+ T cells from peripheral blood mononuclear cells, sampled in the first trimester of pregnancy. These receptors all come from a female donor in good health, enrolled as a control in a pregnancy study.

V gene TRBV6-5 combines with J gene TRBJ2-7; 7 nucleotides match TRBD1. Trimming at V came to 0 bases and at J to 3 bases, leaving 2 bases not matched to a gene. The CDR3 is made up of 14 amino acids. Looked up from germline, CDR1 is MNHEY and CDR2 is SVGAGI. CDR3: CASSYSDRDYEQYF. CDR3 sequence (DNA): TGTGCCAGCAGTTACTCTGACAGGGACTACGAGCAGTACTTC.

This clone was seen ten or more times. V and J are TRBV15 and TRBJ2-2; D call uncertain. Trimming pared 1 base from V and 3 bases from J, leaving 6 bases between. This CDR3 region has 14 residues. The germline V gene has CDR1 LNHNV and CDR2 YYDKDF (reference sequence). The CDR3 DNA is TGTGCCACCAGCAGAGTCCAGGACACCGGGGAGCTGTTTTTT. Protein sequence: CATSRVQDTGELFF.

V is TRBV6-4 and J is TRBJ1-6; no clear D gene. V was pared by 3 bases and J by 8 bases, with 8 bases between. The CDR3 is made up of 13 amino acids. Germline CDR1 and CDR2: MRHNA and SNTAGT. The DNA of the CDR3 is TGTGCCAGCAGTGAGGCCACCCATTCACCCCTCCACTTT. Its translation: CASSEATHSPLHF.

This clone counts as large. In nucleotides, the CDR3 is TGCGCCAGCAGCCCGAACCAGGATACGCAGTATTTT. As protein: CASSPNQDTQYF. The rearrangement joins TRBV4-1 to TRBJ2-3; no firm D call. The CDR3 extends over 12 amino acids. Trimming shortened V by 4 bases and J by 6 bases, and 8 bases separated the two germline ends. Germline V gene lookup returns CDR1 MGHRA and CDR2 YSYEKL.

This chain connects TRBV9 to TRBJ2-1; D is perhaps TRBD2 (6 bases). Germline lookup yields CDR1 SGDLS and CDR2 YYNGEE. Trimming stripped 3 bases from V and 2 bases from J, with 9 bases between. The CDR3 totals 14 residues. DNA of the CDR3: TGTGCCAGCAGCGGGAGGGCCGCCTACAATGAGCAGTTCTTC. Protein product: CASSGRAAYNEQFF.

The chain couples TRBV4-2 to TRBJ2-1, with D maybe TRBD2 (6 bases). From germline, CDR1 is LGHNA and CDR2 YNFKEQ. This CDR3 is 13 amino acids long. The V gene lost 1 base and the J gene lost 8 bases, with 9 bases spanning the gap. CDR3 in DNA: TGTGCCAGCAGCCAAGCGGGAGTCGATGAGCAGTTCTTC. This gives the protein CASSQAGVDEQFF.

In the case of this clone: The same CDR3 is also encoded by other DNA sequences in this sample. The chain carries TRBV27 and TRBJ2-3; D uncertain. Germline CDR1 is MNHEY and CDR2 is SMNVEV (reference sequence). CDR3 length: 11 residues. V gave up 5 bases and J gave up 5 bases, with 5 bases separating them. Here the CDR3 DNA reads TGTGCCAGCAGTCGCGGAGATACGCAGTATTTT. Encoded protein: CASSRGDTQYF.